The sequence of this T cell receptor (beta chain) was determined in a study of T cells in Graves' hyperthyroidism and ophthalmopathy. Trimming removed 6 bases at V and 0 bases at J, with 15 bases between. CDR1 is MDHEN, CDR2 SYDVKM, per germline. This CDR3 contains 16 residues. From RNA transcripts, TCR beta CDR3 regions were amplified. RT-PCR in the first round (using the HTBI primer set) targeted the TCR CDR3. Each CDR3 protein is one row after TCRdb ran MiXCR on the multiplex PCR reads. The sample shows more than 550,000 distinct CDR3 sequences, about 18% of them seen only once. The sequence was collected from a man aged 45 to 65 with Graves' hyperthyroidism. The chain carries TRBV28 and TRBJ1-3, with unresolved D. The source material was blood. The CDR3 DNA sequence: TGTGCCAGCAGCTCCGGGGTCGCGTTCTCTGGAAACACCATATATTTT. Its translation is CASSSGVAFSGNTIYF.